The clone carrying this TCR beta chain showed up just a few times. Original analysis: Reference gene primers were amplified, and this amplification served to estimate nucleated cell counts. Assay: immunoSEQ multiplex PCR; the TCRdb copy retains only in-frame clones and omits some. Clonal size and the V and J genes are those of that table, whereas D and trimming came from the DNA. The table shows under 250,000 clones, with 65% to 85% occurring only once. The data originate from a study of blood T cell repertoires in COVID-19. About the study: Sites across the United States, Italy and Spain contributed samples from acute and convalescent COVID-19. The analysed material was cDNA or gDNA that came from T cells, B-cell-depleted T cells, or PBMCs.

Germline CDR1 is SGHTA and CDR2 is FQGNSA. V shed 5 bases, J shed 8 bases, and the junction held 12 bases outside the gene matches. The CDR3 extends over 15 amino acids. J is TRBJ1-2 and V is TRBV7-2, with 9 bases that match TRBD1. The receptor comes from a man in his forties or fifties with active or convalescent COVID-19. Sample: peripheral blood. CDR3 in DNA: TGTGCCAGCAGCCGTAACCCGGGACAGGGTCAGGGCTACACCTTC. This encodes CASSRNPGQGQGYTF. The full variable domain, completed using reference TRBV7-2 and TRBJ1-2, is GAGVSQSPSNKVTEKGKDVELRCDPISGHTALYWYRQSLGQGLEFLIYFQGNSAPDKSGLPSDRFSAERTGGSVSTLTIQRTQQEDSAVYLCASSRNPGQGQGYTFGSGTRLTVV.